This T cell receptor beta chain came from a study of blood T cell repertoires in COVID-19. Clones were sequenced by immunoSEQ multiplex PCR, and TCRdb holds only the in-frame ones, with some missing. The sample yields roughly 250,000 clones, approximately 91% seen once. Per the germline V gene, CDR1 is MDHEN and CDR2 is SYDVKM. The CDR3 has 18 residues. The V segment lost 4 bases and the J segment 2 bases; nucleotides outside the gene matches: 9. Input material: peripheral blood. The receptor was derived from a woman in her thirties or forties who had recovered from COVID-19. The J gene is TRBJ2-3, the V gene TRBV28, with TRBD2 matching over 13 bases. The CDR3 nucleotides are TGTGCCAGCAGTTCCCCTGGGACTAGCGGGACCGCCACAGATACGCAGTATTTT. Translating gives CASSSPGTSGTATDTQYF.